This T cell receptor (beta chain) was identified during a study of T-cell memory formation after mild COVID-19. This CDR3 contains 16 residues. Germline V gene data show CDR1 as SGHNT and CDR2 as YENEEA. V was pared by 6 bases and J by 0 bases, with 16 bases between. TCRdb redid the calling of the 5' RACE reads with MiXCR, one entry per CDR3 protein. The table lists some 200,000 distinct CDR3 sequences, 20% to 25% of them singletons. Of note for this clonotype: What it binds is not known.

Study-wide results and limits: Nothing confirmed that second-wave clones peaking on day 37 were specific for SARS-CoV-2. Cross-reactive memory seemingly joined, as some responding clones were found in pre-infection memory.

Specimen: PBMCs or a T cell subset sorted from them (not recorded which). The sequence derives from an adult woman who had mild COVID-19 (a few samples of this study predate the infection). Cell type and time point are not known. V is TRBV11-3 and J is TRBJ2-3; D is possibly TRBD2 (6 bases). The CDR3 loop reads CASRPRTAGSTDTQYF. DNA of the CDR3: TGTGCCAGCAGACCCCGGACGGCGGGAAGCACAGATACGCAGTATTTT. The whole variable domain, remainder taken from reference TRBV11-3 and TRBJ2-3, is EAGVVQSPRYKIIEKKQPVAFWCNPISGHNTLYWYLQNLGQGPELLIRYENEEAVDDSQLPKDRFSAERLKGVDSTLKIQPAELGDSAVYLCASRPRTAGSTDTQYFGPGTRLTVL.